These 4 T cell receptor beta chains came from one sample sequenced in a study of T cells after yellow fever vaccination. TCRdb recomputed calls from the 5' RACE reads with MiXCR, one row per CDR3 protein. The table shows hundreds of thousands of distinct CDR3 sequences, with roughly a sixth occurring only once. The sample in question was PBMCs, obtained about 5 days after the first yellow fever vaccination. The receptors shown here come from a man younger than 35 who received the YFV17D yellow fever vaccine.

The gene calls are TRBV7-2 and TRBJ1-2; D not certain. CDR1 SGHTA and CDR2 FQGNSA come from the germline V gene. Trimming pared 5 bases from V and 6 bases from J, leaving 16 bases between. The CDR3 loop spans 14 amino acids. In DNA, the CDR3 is TGTGCCAGCAGCCAAATACCGCGCGGGAATGGCTACACCTTC. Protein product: CASSQIPRGNGYTF.

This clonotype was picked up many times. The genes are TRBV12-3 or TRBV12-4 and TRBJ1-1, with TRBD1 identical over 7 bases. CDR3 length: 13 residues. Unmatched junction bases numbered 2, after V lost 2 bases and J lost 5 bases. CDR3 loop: CASSLSQGTEAFF. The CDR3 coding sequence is TGTGCCAGCAGTTTATCACAGGGGACTGAAGCTTTCTTT.

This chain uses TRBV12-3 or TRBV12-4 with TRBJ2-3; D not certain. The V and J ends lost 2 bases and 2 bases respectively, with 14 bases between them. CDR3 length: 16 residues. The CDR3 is CASSLLGPLNTDTQYF. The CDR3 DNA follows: TGTGCCAGCAGTTTACTGGGCCCGTTAAACACAGATACGCAGTATTTT.

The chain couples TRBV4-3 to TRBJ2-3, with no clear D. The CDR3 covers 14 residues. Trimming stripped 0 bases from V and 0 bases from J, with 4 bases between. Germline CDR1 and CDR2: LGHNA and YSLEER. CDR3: CASSQDYSTDTQYF. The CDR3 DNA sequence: TGCGCCAGCAGCCAAGACTATAGCACAGATACGCAGTATTTT.